Listed here are 24 T cell receptor beta chains from one sample, sequenced in a study of blood T cell repertoires in COVID-19. Clones were read by immunoSEQ multiplex PCR, and TCRdb kept only the in-frame ones, dropping some. Here the sample spans 100,000 or so clones, 85% being singletons. Sequenced input: peripheral blood. These receptors came from a woman between 65 and 79 years old with active or convalescent COVID-19.

The gene calls are TRBV5-5 and TRBJ1-2; TRBD1 might be the D (6 bases). V was pared by 5 bases and J by 6 bases, with 26 bases between. The CDR3 is made up of 17 amino acids. CDR1 is SGHKS and CDR2 is YYEKEE in the germline V gene (reference sequence). The CDR3 loop is CASRDRDTQIVVHGYTF. The CDR3 coding sequence is TGTGCCAGCAGGGACCGGGACACCCAAATTGTAGTTCATGGCTACACCTTC.

The J gene is TRBJ2-3, the V gene TRBV5-1; TRBD2 agrees at 10 bases. The germline V gene encodes CDR1 SGHRS and CDR2 YFSETQ. CDR3 length: 15 amino acids. J lost 2 bases, V lost 4 bases, and 4 bases had no gene match. The CDR3 loop is CASSTLAGYTDTQYF. The CDR3, as DNA: TGCGCCAGCAGCACACTAGCGGGGTACACAGATACGCAGTATTTT.

This clone was recorded once. The rearrangement joins TRBV27 to TRBJ1-2, with TRBD1 identical over 8 bases. V lost 3 bases and J lost 0; bases outside the gene matches: 3. Germline CDR1 and CDR2: MNHEY and SMNVEV (reference sequence). The CDR3 spans 15 residues. CDR3 sequence (DNA): TGTGCCAGCAGTTTGCAGGGGGCAGCTAACTATGGCTACACCTTC. Translating it yields CASSLQGAANYGYTF.

The chain is built from TRBV7-8 and TRBJ1-5; no clear D gene. V lost 1 base and J lost 2, with 12 bases in between. Germline CDR1 reads SGHVS; CDR2 reads FQNEAQ. This CDR3 comprises 16 residues. This CDR3 is CASSLVWVQGNQPQHF. CDR3 nucleotide sequence: TGTGCCAGCAGCTTAGTCTGGGTTCAGGGCAATCAGCCCCAGCATTTT.

The chain links TRBV15 to TRBJ2-7, with 8 bases lining up with TRBD1. CDR3 length: 16 residues. J gave up 3 bases and V 1 base, and 8 bases lay outside the gene matches. In germline, CDR1 is LNHNV, CDR2 YYDKDF (reference sequence). The CDR3 DNA reads as TGTGCCACCAGCAGAGGGGACAGGAGATCTTACTACGAGCAGTACTTC. Translated: CATSRGDRRSYYEQYF. The variable domain in full, with the rest retrieved from reference TRBV15 and TRBJ2-7, is DAMVIQNPRYQVTQFGKPVTLSCSQTLNHNVMYWYQQKSSQAPKLLFHYYDKDFNNEADTPDNFQSRRPNTSFCFLDIRSPGLGDTAMYLCATSRGDRRSYYEQYFGPGTRLTVT.

This chain uses TRBV10-3 with TRBJ2-7, with 9 bases fitting TRBD1. The germline gives CDR1 ENHRY, CDR2 SYGVKD. With 7 bases clipped from V and 6 bases from J, the junction kept 7 bases outside the gene matches. CDR3 length: 13 amino acids. The CDR3 here is CAITGDREGEQYF. CDR3 in DNA: TGTGCCATCACCGGGGACAGGGAAGGCGAGCAGTACTTC.

This clone was counted once. The chain employs TRBV9 and TRBJ2-7; D is ambiguous. V lost 4 bases to trimming and J lost 7 bases, with 21 bases between them. The CDR3 is made up of 15 amino acids. Germline V gene sequence: CDR1 SGDLS, CDR2 YYNGEE. The CDR3 reads CASSPRTEPSTEQYF. The CDR3 DNA is TGTGCCAGCAGCCCCCGAACAGAGCCAAGCACGGAGCAGTACTTC.

The chain has TRBV6-2 or TRBV6-3 and TRBJ2-7, with D maybe TRBD1 (6 bases). This CDR3 is built from 15 residues. Germline V CDR1 and CDR2: MNHEY, SVGEGT. The V end lost 2 bases, the J end lost 3 bases, and 14 bases lay between the germline ends. DNA for the CDR3: TGTGCCAGCAGTTACCGGAATAAAGGGGGCTACGAGCAGTACTTC. It encodes CASSYRNKGGYEQYF.

This chain joins TRBV19 and TRBJ2-1, with TRBD2 as a possible D gene (5 bases). Looked up from germline, CDR1 is LNHDA and CDR2 is SQIVND (reference sequence). V lost 3 bases and J lost 6, with 24 bases in between. This CDR3 is 18 amino acids long. The CDR3 sequence: CASSMSPSSSLPRNEQFF. The DNA of the CDR3 is TGTGCCAGTAGTATGAGTCCCTCTAGCTCGCTCCCCCGCAATGAGCAGTTCTTC.

J is TRBJ1-1 and V is TRBV3-1 (or the pseudogene TRBV3-2); 9 bases map to TRBD1. With 8 bases clipped from V and 6 bases from J, the junction kept 13 bases outside the gene matches. CDR1 and CDR2 from the germline V gene are LGHDT and YNNKEL (reference sequence). The CDR3 sequence is 15 residues long. CDR3 coding DNA: TGTGCCAGCGGCTACTCCGACAGGGGGGAGGCTGAAGCTTTCTTT. Translation: CASGYSDRGEAEAFF.

The chain couples TRBV7-9 to TRBJ1-2, with 7 bases identical to TRBD1. After removal of 1 base from V and 4 bases from J, the junction contained 6 bases not matched to a gene. Germline V gene lookup returns CDR1 SEHNR and CDR2 FQNEAQ (reference sequence). This CDR3 has 15 amino acids. CDR3 residues: CASSLGGGQAYGYTF. Here the CDR3 DNA reads TGTGCCAGCAGCTTAGGAGGGGGCCAGGCCTATGGCTACACCTTC.

The chain joins TRBV16 to TRBJ2-3, with D tentatively TRBD1 (5 bases). The ends were cut back, 0 bases at V and 2 bases at J, with 9 bases in the middle. Germline V lookup: CDR1 KGHSY, CDR2 FQNENV. CDR3 length: 15 amino acids. The CDR3 loop is CASSQSSGSTDTQYF. CDR3 nucleotides: TGTGCCAGCAGCCAATCGTCAGGGTCCACAGATACGCAGTATTTT.

V gene TRBV3-1 (or the pseudogene TRBV3-2) combines with J gene TRBJ1-1; no firm D call. The CDR3 contains 15 residues. V was shortened by 1 base and J by 3 bases, with 12 bases between the two germline ends. Germline CDR1 reads LGHDT; CDR2 reads YNNKEL (reference sequence). The CDR3 region has the DNA TGTGCCAGCAGCCAAGTTTCATTCGGTCACACTGAAGCTTTCTTT. Residues: CASSQVSFGHTEAFF.

Comments on this clone: Its ends do not fully match the called genes, so a read error is possible. The rearrangement joins TRBV27 to TRBJ1-2; TRBD1 is a possible D gene (6 bases). CDR3 length: 15 residues. Germline V lookup: CDR1 MNHEY, CDR2 SMNVEV (reference sequence). The CDR3 coding sequence is TGTGCCAGCAGTTTAATTGGGGGGGCTAACTATGGCTTCACCTTC. Translation: CASSLIGGANYGFTF.

This clone was observed a few times. This chain joins TRBV27 and TRBJ1-5, with 8 positions matching TRBD1. Germline values: CDR1 MNHEY, CDR2 SMNVEV (reference sequence). Unmatched junction bases numbered 7, after V lost 5 bases and J lost 7 bases. This CDR3 spans 14 amino acids. The CDR3 coding sequence is TGTGCCAGCAGTCCGGGGACAGGACGACAGCCCCAGCATTTT. Its protein product is CASSPGTGRQPQHF.

This chain uses TRBV19 with TRBJ1-1, with D tentatively TRBD1 (5 bases). In germline, CDR1 is LNHDA, CDR2 SQIVND (reference sequence). V gave up 3 bases and J gave up 7 bases, with 15 bases separating them. CDR3 length: 14 amino acids. CDR3 DNA sequence: TGTGCCAGTAGTATGGGGGGGGGTTTCGGTGAAGCTTTCTTT. Protein sequence: CASSMGGGFGEAFF.

This clone occurred a few times. The chain uses TRBV7-2 and TRBJ1-6, with TRBD1 matching 8 bases. Germline CDR1 reads SGHTA; CDR2 reads FQGNSA. Trimming removed 5 bases from V and 7 bases from J; junction bases left unmatched: 4. The CDR3 consists of 14 residues. CDR3 protein: CASSLRQGNSPLHF. In nucleotides, the CDR3 is TGTGCCAGCAGCCTTCGACAGGGGAATTCACCCCTCCACTTT.

The chain uses TRBV7-9 and TRBJ2-5, with 11 bases lining up with TRBD2. Per germline, CDR1 SEHNR and CDR2 FQNEAQ (reference sequence). The V and J ends lost 1 base and 5 bases, in that order; junction bases with no gene match: 6. The length of the CDR3 is 16 residues. The CDR3 region is CASSLGLAGPWETQYF. DNA for the CDR3: TGTGCCAGCAGCTTAGGACTAGCGGGGCCCTGGGAGACCCAGTACTTC.

The chain combines TRBV10-2 with TRBJ2-1, with D perhaps matching TRBD2 (6 bases). CDR1 and CDR2 from the germline V gene are WSHSY and SAAADI. CDR3 length: 19 amino acids. Trimming left V 4 bases short and J 0 bases short, with 22 bases between. The CDR3 region is CASSGGGTRTQSSYNEQFF. The CDR3 DNA reads as TGCGCCAGCAGTGGTGGGGGGACTCGGACTCAGAGCTCCTACAATGAGCAGTTCTTC.

The sample holds one count of this clone. The chain uses TRBV7-9 and TRBJ1-2; the D gene is possibly TRBD1 (6 bases). V was cut by 0 bases and J by 4 bases, with 12 bases left in between. The CDR3 loop spans 15 amino acids. Germline V lookup: CDR1 SEHNR, CDR2 FQNEAQ (reference sequence). CDR3 loop: CASSLADRPFYGYTF. Written as DNA, the CDR3 is TGTGCCAGCAGCTTAGCCGACAGGCCTTTCTATGGCTACACCTTC.

This chain connects TRBV20-1 to TRBJ2-1; D possibly corresponds to TRBD2 (5 bases). This CDR3 is built from 11 residues. The germline gives CDR1 DFQATT, CDR2 SNEGSKA (reference sequence). V was shortened by 6 bases and J by 7 bases, with 10 bases between the two germline ends. The CDR3 nucleotides are TGCAGTGCAAAACTAGTGAATGAGCAGTTCTTC. As protein: CSAKLVNEQFF.

The V and J genes are TRBV18 and TRBJ2-7; 8 bases fit TRBD1. The CDR3 is made up of 14 amino acids. V was pared by 4 bases and J by 2 bases, with 4 bases of the junction left unmatched. Germline V gene data show CDR1 as KGHSH and CDR2 as LQKENI. This CDR3 reads CASSQTGDPYEQYF. The CDR3 nucleotides read TGTGCCAGCTCACAGACAGGGGATCCCTACGAGCAGTACTTC.

The chain has TRBV27 and TRBJ1-2; possibly TRBD1 for D (5 bases). The CDR3 is made up of 16 amino acids. V lost 6 bases and J 8 bases, leaving 25 bases between the germline ends. CDR1 and CDR2 from the germline V gene are MNHEY and SMNVEV (reference sequence). The CDR3 is CASSSPTPRGVRGYTF. CDR3 bases: TGTGCCAGCAGCTCTCCGACCCCCCGGGGGGTGAGAGGCTACACCTTC.

CDR3 residues: CASSLSPRTDTQYF. The DNA of the CDR3 is TGTGCCAGCAGTTTGAGCCCTCGGACAGATACGCAGTATTTT. V is TRBV28 and J is TRBJ2-3; D call uncertain. The CDR3 spans 14 residues. The V end was cut by 3 bases, the J end by 3 bases, with 10 bases between. CDR1 and CDR2 (germline): MDHEN, SYDVKM.